The next 3 T cell receptor beta chains were all read from a single sample in a study of blood T cells in healthy people across ages. Together with a sample-barcoded 5' primer, a J-beta primer mix was included in a second PCR lasting about 6 to 11 cycles. TCRdb recomputed calls from the 5' RACE reads with MiXCR, one row per CDR3 protein. The sample records 600,000 to 800,000 distinct CDR3 sequences, 52% being singletons. Sequenced: blood. These receptors came from an elderly woman in good health.

This clonotype was seen ten or more times. The chain combines TRBV29-1 with TRBJ2-1, with 8 nucleotides matching TRBD1. The CDR3 length is 14 residues. V gave up 8 bases and J gave up 3 bases; unmatched junction bases: 9. Germline V gene sequence: CDR1 SQVTM, CDR2 ANQGSEA. In DNA form, the CDR3 reads TGCAGCTCCACCCGGGACAGGTACTACAATGAGCAGTTCTTC. Amino acids: CSSTRDRYYNEQFF.

This clonotype was seen only once. The rearrangement uses TRBV6-5 and TRBJ2-5; 8 positions agree with TRBD2. This CDR3 comprises 15 residues. V trimming: 6 bases; J trimming: 1 base; junction bases outside the gene matches: 7. Germline values: CDR1 MNHEY, CDR2 SVGAGI. Here the CDR3 DNA reads TGTGCCAGCAGCCGCGGGGGGTACTCCCAAGAGACCCAGTACTTC. Translation gives CASSRGGYSQETQYF.

About this clonotype itself: Since a much larger clone is just one base distant, this may be a read error. This sequence joins TRBV5-1 and TRBJ2-1, with D uncertain. The assigned J gene may be wrong: the sequence end matches TRBJ2-7 better. Germline loops: CDR1 SGHRS, CDR2 YFSETQ. This CDR3 has 17 amino acids. DNA of the CDR3: TGCGCCAGCAGCACCAACACCGGGCTTATTTCCTACAATGAGCAGTACTTC. It is translated as CASSTNTGLISYNEQYF.